The T cell receptor beta chain under discussion was sequenced for a study of cytomegalovirus exposure and HLA in healthy donors. Per germline, CDR1 MNHEY and CDR2 SVGAGI. Trimming stripped 1 base from V and 4 bases from J, with 13 bases between. This CDR3 is built from 15 residues. TCRdb's table, derived via immunoSEQ multiplex PCR, lists solely in-frame clones and lacks some. The sample has some 150,000 clones, around 88% seen once. The chain uses TRBV6-5 and TRBJ1-1, with D possibly being TRBD1 (5 bases). Sequenced input: PBMCs. The sequence was obtained from a woman younger than 35 in good health and CMV-seropositive. CDR3 region: CASSYWTSGGTEAFF. CDR3 nucleotides: TGTGCCAGCAGTTACTGGACATCGGGTGGCACTGAAGCTTTCTTT.